A single sample is the source of the 22 T cell receptor beta chains below, sequenced in a study of beta chain features in type 1 diabetes. What was sequenced were expressed TCRB transcripts, since all of the isolated RNA had been reverse transcribed. The repertoire was sequenced with immunoSEQ multiplex PCR; TCRdb's copy has only in-frame clones and lacks some. Among 600,000 or so clones listed, about 14% were seen once. The antigens of these receptors remain unknown. Study-wide points: All four CD4+ subsets of Type 1 diabetes patients contained TCRB CDR3s that were moderately but significantly shorter.

Sample: naive CD4+ T cells from blood. These receptor sequences come from a young man with type 1 diabetes.

This clone appeared a few times. Other DNA sequences in this sample translate to the same CDR3. V gene TRBV28 combines with J gene TRBJ2-7, with D perhaps TRBD1 (6 bases). The ends were cut back, 4 bases at V and 1 base at J, with 8 bases in the middle. CDR1 and CDR2 (germline): MDHEN, SYDVKM. The CDR3 length is 13 residues. The CDR3 here is CASSSGQSYEQYF. In nucleotides, the CDR3 is TGTGCCAGCAGTTCTGGACAGTCCTACGAGCAGTACTTC.

This clone has only a few counts. This chain joins TRBV9 and TRBJ1-5, with D perhaps matching TRBD1 (5 bases). The CDR3 spans 14 residues. Trimming took 3 bases from V and 7 from J, leaving 14 bases between them. Looked up from germline, CDR1 is SGDLS and CDR2 is YYNGEE. CDR3: CASSAWGVGQPQHF. DNA for the CDR3: TGTGCCAGCAGCGCTTGGGGGGTAGGGCAGCCCCAGCATTTT.

This clone turned up a few times. Other DNA sequences in the same sample also yield this CDR3. V is TRBV11-1 and J is TRBJ1-1; D is uncertain. The CDR3 has 13 amino acids. The V gene lost 3 bases and the J gene lost 2 bases, with 7 bases spanning the gap. Germline V gene data show CDR1 as SGHAT and CDR2 as FQDESV (reference sequence). The CDR3 is CASSLARNTEAFF. For the CDR3, the DNA is TGTGCCAGCAGCTTGGCCCGAAACACTGAAGCTTTCTTT.

This sequence joins TRBV6-6 and TRBJ2-5; D not resolved. Germline-derived CDR1 and CDR2 are MNHNY and SVGAGI (reference sequence). This CDR3 contains 14 residues. V shed 1 base and J shed 5 bases, with 11 bases lying between them. In nucleotides, the CDR3 is TGTGCCAGCAGTTACTTTAGATCGGCGGAGACCCAGTACTTC. It translates to CASSYFRSAETQYF.

This clone was detected a few times. The V call is TRBV7-2, the J call TRBJ2-7; D gene uncertain. Per germline, CDR1 SGHTA and CDR2 FQGNSA. The CDR3 loop spans 14 amino acids. V was pared by 7 bases and J by 2 bases, with 15 bases between. CDR3 sequence reads: CASTLLTGAYEQYF. The DNA for the CDR3 is TGTGCCAGCACACTACTTACTGGGGCCTACGAGCAGTACTTC.

The gene calls are TRBV5-1 and TRBJ2-1; 11 nucleotides align to TRBD2. This CDR3 is built from 15 residues. The germline V gene encodes CDR1 SGHRS and CDR2 YFSETQ. V was pared by 1 base and J by 7 bases, with 4 bases of the junction left unmatched. Here the CDR3 reads CASSLTSGSMNEQFF. DNA of the CDR3: TGCGCCAGCAGCTTGACTAGCGGGAGTATGAATGAGCAGTTCTTC.

This clone was counted a few times. Different DNA sequences within this sample yield the same CDR3. J is TRBJ1-2 and V is TRBV6-5; D is uncertain. CDR1 and CDR2 from the germline V gene are MNHEY and SVGAGI. The CDR3 contains 14 residues. Trimming removed 0 bases from V and 0 bases from J, with 5 bases in between. The DNA of the CDR3 is TGTGCCAGCAGTTACTCCGATACTAACTATGGCTACACCTTC. Protein product: CASSYSDTNYGYTF.

This clone has more than one count but fewer than ten. The chain carries TRBV5-4 and TRBJ2-7; no clear D gene. Trimming took 3 bases from V and 4 from J, leaving 11 bases between them. The CDR3 runs to 13 residues. The V gene's germline CDR1 is SGHNT and CDR2 YYREEE (reference sequence). The CDR3 protein is CASSWTDRYEQYF. The CDR3 DNA sequence: TGTGCCAGCAGCTGGACCGACCGGTACGAGCAGTACTTC.

This clone was counted between two and nine times. This rearrangement joins TRBV2 to TRBJ2-1; no firm D call. This CDR3 is built from 15 residues. CDR1 is SNHLY, CDR2 FYNNEI, per germline. Trimming removed 2 bases at V and 8 bases at J, with 16 bases between. The CDR3 reads CASSEIGASADEQFF. For the CDR3, the DNA is TGTGCCAGCAGTGAAATCGGTGCTAGTGCTGATGAGCAGTTCTTC.

This clone was counted between two and nine times. This sample includes further DNA sequences coding for the same CDR3. V is TRBV7-3 and J is TRBJ2-3, with D unclear. The CDR3 length is 12 residues. Deletions cut 3 bases from V and 4 bases from J, with 5 bases between. In germline, CDR1 is SGHTA, CDR2 FQGTGA. The CDR3 protein is CASSFSADTQYF. CDR3 bases: TGTGCCAGCAGCTTCAGCGCAGATACGCAGTATTTT. The full variable domain, in which reference TRBV7-3 and TRBJ2-3 provide the parts outside the CDR3, is GAGVSQTPSNKVTEKGKYVELRCDPISGHTALYWYRQSLGQGPEFLIYFQGTGAADDSGLPNDRFFAVRPEGSVSTLKIQRTERGDSAVYLCASSFSADTQYFGPGTRLTVL.

This clone was recorded a few times. V usage is TRBV10-3 and J usage is TRBJ2-7, with TRBD1 matching 10 bases. Per germline, CDR1 ENHRY and CDR2 SYGVKD. V lost 6 bases and J lost 3; bases outside the gene matches: 5. The CDR3 covers 14 residues. The CDR3 loop reads CAIRGQGPNYEQYF. In DNA, the CDR3 is TGTGCCATCAGGGGACAGGGGCCGAACTACGAGCAGTACTTC.

In its sample, this clone was seen a few times. The chain recombines TRBV6-1 with TRBJ1-5, with a possible D match to TRBD1 (5 bases). Germline V gene lookup returns CDR1 MNHNS and CDR2 SASEGT. V was clipped by 4 bases and J by 1 base, with 8 bases between them. The CDR3 loop spans 14 amino acids. The chain's CDR3 is CASSGSGSNQPQHF. The CDR3 coding sequence is TGTGCCAGCAGTGGGTCAGGGAGCAATCAGCCCCAGCATTTT.

The V and J genes are TRBV10-3 and TRBJ1-1; perhaps TRBD1 as D (5 bases). V lost 0 bases and J 0 bases, leaving 8 bases between the germline ends. Germline V CDR1 and CDR2: ENHRY, SYGVKD. The CDR3 has 15 amino acids. The CDR3, as DNA: TGTGCCATCAGTGAGTCCGAGACAGTGAACACTGAAGCTTTCTTT. It encodes CAISESETVNTEAFF.

V and J are TRBV6-1 and TRBJ1-5, with 7 bases that match TRBD1. V lost 4 bases and J lost 0; bases outside the gene matches: 6. This CDR3 is built from 16 residues. The germline V gene encodes CDR1 MNHNS and CDR2 SASEGT. CDR3 in amino acids: CASSGGTASSNQPQHF. For the CDR3, the DNA is TGTGCCAGCAGTGGAGGGACAGCTTCTAGCAATCAGCCCCAGCATTTT.

This clone showed up just a few times. CDR3 in amino acids: CASSEGLAGGPLKTQYF. DNA of the CDR3: TGTGCCAGCAGTGAAGGACTAGCGGGAGGGCCTTTAAAGACCCAGTACTTC. V and J are TRBV6-1 and TRBJ2-5; 14 positions match TRBD2. The CDR3 runs 17 residues. V trimming: 1 base; J trimming: 6 bases; junction bases outside the gene matches: 7. The germline V gene has CDR1 MNHNS and CDR2 SASEGT.

The chain recombines TRBV4-2 with TRBJ2-7; no definite D call. The V and J ends lost 0 bases and 3 bases respectively, with 9 bases between them. Germline V gene lookup returns CDR1 LGHNA and CDR2 YNFKEQ. The CDR3 has 14 residues. The CDR3 sequence is CASSQDQRDYEQYF. CDR3 DNA sequence: TGTGCCAGCAGCCAAGATCAGAGAGACTACGAGCAGTACTTC.

There are a few counts of this clone. The chain combines TRBV4-2 with TRBJ1-1; 7 bases match TRBD1. In germline, CDR1 is LGHNA, CDR2 YNFKEQ. The CDR3 runs to 15 residues. Trimming removed 5 bases from V and 1 base from J; junction bases left unmatched: 7. The CDR3 DNA reads TGTGCCAGCAGCGATAGGACAGGACCGAACACTGAAGCTTTCTTT. It codes for CASSDRTGPNTEAFF.

V is TRBV4-1 and J is TRBJ2-5; 7 bases match TRBD1. Germline V gene lookup returns CDR1 MGHRA and CDR2 YSYEKL. Unmatched junction bases numbered 3, after V lost 4 bases and J lost 4 bases. This CDR3 region has 13 residues. This CDR3 reads CASSLGGAETQYF. The CDR3 DNA is TGCGCCAGCAGCCTAGGGGGCGCAGAGACCCAGTACTTC.

The chain combines TRBV25-1 with TRBJ2-7; TRBD1 matches at 7 bases. The CDR3 length is 14 residues. The ends lost 6 bases at V and 2 bases at J; junction bases unmatched: 7. Germline assignment: CDR1 MGHDK and CDR2 SYGVNS. Here the CDR3 reads CASSKTGSPYEQYF. The CDR3 nucleotides are TGTGCCAGCAGCAAGACAGGGAGTCCCTACGAGCAGTACTTC.

In its sample, this clone was seen a few times. This chain links TRBV7-2 with TRBJ2-3; TRBD2 might be the D (7 bases). The CDR3 runs 15 residues. Trimming pared 5 bases from V and 4 bases from J, leaving 16 bases between. Germline CDR1 and CDR2: SGHTA and FQGNSA. The CDR3 DNA sequence: TGTGCCAGCAGCCCAGTAGGGGGGGCCCCAGATACGCAGTATTTT. This translates into CASSPVGGAPDTQYF.

The chain combines TRBV4-3 with TRBJ2-1; the D is unclear. This CDR3 contains 15 residues. V was trimmed by 0 bases and J by 3 bases, leaving 9 bases between them. CDR1 is LGHNA, CDR2 YSLEER, per germline. The CDR3 DNA reads as TGCGCCAGCAGCCAAGATCGGGCAAGCTACAATGAGCAGTTCTTC. Translation: CASSQDRASYNEQFF.

The chain uses TRBV5-5 and TRBJ2-3; D is possibly TRBD1 (5 bases). This CDR3 comprises 17 residues. Germline values: CDR1 SGHKS, CDR2 YYEKEE (reference sequence). V was trimmed by 3 bases and J by 6 bases, leaving 23 bases between them. DNA for the CDR3: TGTGCCAGCAGCTGGGGCGGCTGGGCTAAATCGTCCGATACGCAGTATTTT. Its protein is CASSWGGWAKSSDTQYF.